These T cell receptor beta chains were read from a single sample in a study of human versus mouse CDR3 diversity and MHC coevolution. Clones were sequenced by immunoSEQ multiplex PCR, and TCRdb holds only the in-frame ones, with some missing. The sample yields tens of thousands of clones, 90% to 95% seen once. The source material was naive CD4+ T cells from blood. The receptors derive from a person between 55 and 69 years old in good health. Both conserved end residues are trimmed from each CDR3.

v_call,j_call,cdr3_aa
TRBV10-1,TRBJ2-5,ASSGGGAGETQY
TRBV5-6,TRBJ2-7,ASSRGLAGSSYEQY
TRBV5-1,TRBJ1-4,ASSLFPRGSTNEKLF
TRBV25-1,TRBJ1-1,ASTRTGYTEAF
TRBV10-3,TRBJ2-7,AISESGDRPYEQY
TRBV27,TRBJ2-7,ASSLGQGKIYEQY
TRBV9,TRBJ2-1,ASSSPSLGPYNEQF
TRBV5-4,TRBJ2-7,ASSLGTSGSYEQY
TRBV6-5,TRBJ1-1,ASRYTRWGTEAF
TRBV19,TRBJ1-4,ASSTGGISEKLF
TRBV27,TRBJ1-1,ASSARQGAVNTEAF
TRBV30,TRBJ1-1,AWARRGGTEAF
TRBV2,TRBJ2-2,ASSEEGVRELF
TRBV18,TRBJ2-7,ASSALQAGRYEQY
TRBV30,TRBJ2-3,AWSYWDRGTDTQY
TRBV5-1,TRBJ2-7,ASSLQGSYEQY
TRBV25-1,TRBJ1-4,ASSELGSRGPFEKLF
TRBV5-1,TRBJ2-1,ASSFDGSINEQF
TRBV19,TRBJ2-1,ASKDLAGNSYNEQF
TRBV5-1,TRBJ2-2,ASSPEGRGRDTGELF
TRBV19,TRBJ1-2,ASSTGQQNYGYT
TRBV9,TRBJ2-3,ASSPGGDSYTQY
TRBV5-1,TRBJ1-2,ASSLAEQDPYT
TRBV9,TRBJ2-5,ASSVRGSASGPQETQY